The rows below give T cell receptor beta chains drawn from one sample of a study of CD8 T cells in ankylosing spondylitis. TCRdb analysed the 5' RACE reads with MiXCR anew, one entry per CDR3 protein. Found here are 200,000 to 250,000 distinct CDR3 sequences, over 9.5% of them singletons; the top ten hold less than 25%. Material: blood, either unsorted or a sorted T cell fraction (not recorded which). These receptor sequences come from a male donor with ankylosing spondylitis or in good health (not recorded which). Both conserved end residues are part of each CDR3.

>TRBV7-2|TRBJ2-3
CASSADWDTQYF
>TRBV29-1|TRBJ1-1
CSVQNEEGEAFF
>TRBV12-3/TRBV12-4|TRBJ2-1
CASSFSGGAVREQFF
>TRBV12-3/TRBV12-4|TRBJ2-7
CASSLAGLVDSSYEQYF
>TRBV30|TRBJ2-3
CAWGYVTDTQYF
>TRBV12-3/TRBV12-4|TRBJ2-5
CASAYHRVPQTQYF
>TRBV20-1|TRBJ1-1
CSARLNTEAFF
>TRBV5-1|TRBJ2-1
CASNRESAGDNEQFF
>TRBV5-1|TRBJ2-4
CASTSGTGVDKNIQYF
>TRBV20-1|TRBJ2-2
CSATGHGELFF
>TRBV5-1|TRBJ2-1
CASSYVERINEQFF
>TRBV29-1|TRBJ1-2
CSAEDRGQTLYGYTF
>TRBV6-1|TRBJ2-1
CASREEQRGGEQFF
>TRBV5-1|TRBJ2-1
CASSGGLAEGNEQFF
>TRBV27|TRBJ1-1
CASSFGEGVNTEAFF
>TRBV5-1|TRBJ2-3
CASSSGRGVDTQYF
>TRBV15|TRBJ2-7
CATSRDRQDYEQYF
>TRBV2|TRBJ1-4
CASNTGGAGEKLFF
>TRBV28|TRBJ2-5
CASSSPNDDQETQYF
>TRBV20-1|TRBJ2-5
CSARDFRRTKETQYF
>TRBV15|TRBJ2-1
CATSRVGVNEQFF
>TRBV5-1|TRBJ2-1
CASSGAVSLVEQFF
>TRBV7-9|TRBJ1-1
CASSLAGVQTEAFF
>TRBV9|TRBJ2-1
CASSVAGSYNEQFF
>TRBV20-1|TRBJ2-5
CSAILGQDYQETQYF
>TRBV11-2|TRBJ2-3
CASSLSGYGADTQYF
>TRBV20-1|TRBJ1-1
CSAKGALPNTEAFF
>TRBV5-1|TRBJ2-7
CASSFGPSSYEQYF
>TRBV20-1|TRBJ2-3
CSARWRGLAGASTDTQYF
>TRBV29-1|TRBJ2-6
CSVEGTGANVLTF
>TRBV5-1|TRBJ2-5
CASSTQTSGQETQYF
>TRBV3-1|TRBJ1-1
CASSHSGTEAFF
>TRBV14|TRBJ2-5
CASSQIPRDGGQETQYF
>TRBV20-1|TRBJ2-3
CSASLEGGRTTDTQYF
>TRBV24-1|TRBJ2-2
CATSDGGAGELFF
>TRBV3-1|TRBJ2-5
CASSQDAQRQETQYF
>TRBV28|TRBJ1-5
CASSSLPRTQPQHF
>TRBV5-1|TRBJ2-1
CASSLAEDNEQFF
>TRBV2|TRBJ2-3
CASSLDASGTQYF
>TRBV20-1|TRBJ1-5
CSASSGGNQPQHF
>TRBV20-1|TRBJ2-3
CSAPAGGPADTQYF
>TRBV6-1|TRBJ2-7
CASSEGMTIPGFTYEQYF
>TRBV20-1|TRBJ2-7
CSARVQGAREQYF
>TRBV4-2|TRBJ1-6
CASSQRAGDYSPLHF
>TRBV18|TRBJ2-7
CASSTDRPEGYEQYF
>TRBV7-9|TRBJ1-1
CASSLVGGTGGTEAFF
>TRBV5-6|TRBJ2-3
CASSGDTQYF
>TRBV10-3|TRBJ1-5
CASSGGSQPQHF
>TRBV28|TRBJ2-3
CASSSLDRGQGDTQYF
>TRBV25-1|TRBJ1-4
CASSDADRGWNEKLFF
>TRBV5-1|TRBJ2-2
CAIIKEGGELFF
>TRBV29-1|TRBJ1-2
CSVGTGGGYTF
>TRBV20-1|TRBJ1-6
CSAGGQINSPLHF
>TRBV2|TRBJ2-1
CASSVPISVNEQFF
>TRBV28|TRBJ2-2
CASSFARAGTGELFF
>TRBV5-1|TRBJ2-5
CASRSIQGAETQYF